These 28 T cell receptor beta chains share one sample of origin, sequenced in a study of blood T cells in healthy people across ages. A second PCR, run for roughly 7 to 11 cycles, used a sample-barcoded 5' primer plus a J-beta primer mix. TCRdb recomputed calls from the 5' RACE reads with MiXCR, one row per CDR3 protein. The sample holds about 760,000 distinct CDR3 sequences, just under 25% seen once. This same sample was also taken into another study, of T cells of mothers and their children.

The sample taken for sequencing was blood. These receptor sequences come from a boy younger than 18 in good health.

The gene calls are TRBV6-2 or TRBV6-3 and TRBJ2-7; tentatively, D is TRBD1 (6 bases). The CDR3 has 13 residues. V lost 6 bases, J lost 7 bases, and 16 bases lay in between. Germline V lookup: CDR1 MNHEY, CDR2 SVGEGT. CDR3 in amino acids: CASRVDSLGEQYF. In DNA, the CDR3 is TGTGCCAGCAGGGTGGACAGCCTTGGGGAGCAGTACTTC.

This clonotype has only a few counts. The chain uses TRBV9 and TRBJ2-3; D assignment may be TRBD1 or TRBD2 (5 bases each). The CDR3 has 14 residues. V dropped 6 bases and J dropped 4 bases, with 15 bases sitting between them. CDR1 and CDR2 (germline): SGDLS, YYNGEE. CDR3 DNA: TGTGCCAGCACAGAGTGGGGGTTGTCAGATACGCAGTATTTT. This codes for CASTEWGLSDTQYF.

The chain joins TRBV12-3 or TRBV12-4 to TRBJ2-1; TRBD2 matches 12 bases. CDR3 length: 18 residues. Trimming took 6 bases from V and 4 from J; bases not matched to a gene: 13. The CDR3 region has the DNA TGTGCCAGCAGCCCCCTAGCGGGAGGGCCCCCGGGGTACAATGAGCAGTTCTTC. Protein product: CASSPLAGGPPGYNEQFF.

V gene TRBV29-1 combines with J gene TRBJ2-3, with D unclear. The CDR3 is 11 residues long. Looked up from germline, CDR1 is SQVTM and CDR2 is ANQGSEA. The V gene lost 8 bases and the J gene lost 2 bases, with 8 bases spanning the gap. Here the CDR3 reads CSLRITDTQYF. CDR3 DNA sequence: TGCAGCCTCAGGATCACAGATACGCAGTATTTT.

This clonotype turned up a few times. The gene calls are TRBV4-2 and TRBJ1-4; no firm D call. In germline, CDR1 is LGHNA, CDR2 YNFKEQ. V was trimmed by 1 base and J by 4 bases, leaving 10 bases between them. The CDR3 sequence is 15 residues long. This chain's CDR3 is CASSQVSPGNEKLFF. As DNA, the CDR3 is TGTGCCAGCAGCCAAGTTAGCCCTGGTAATGAAAAACTGTTTTTT.

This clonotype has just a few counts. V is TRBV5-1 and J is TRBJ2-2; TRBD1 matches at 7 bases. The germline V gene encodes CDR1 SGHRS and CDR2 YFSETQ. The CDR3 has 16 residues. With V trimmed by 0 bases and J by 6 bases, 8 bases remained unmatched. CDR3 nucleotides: TGCGCCAGCAGCTTGGATACAGGGGTAGGATCCGGGGAGCTGTTTTTT. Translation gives CASSLDTGVGSGELFF.

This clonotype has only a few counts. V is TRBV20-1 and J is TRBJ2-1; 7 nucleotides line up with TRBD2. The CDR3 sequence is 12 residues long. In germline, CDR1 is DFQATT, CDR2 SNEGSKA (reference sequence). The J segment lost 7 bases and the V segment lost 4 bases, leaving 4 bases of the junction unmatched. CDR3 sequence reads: CSATGLQNEQFF. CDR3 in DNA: TGCAGTGCTACGGGACTACAGAATGAGCAGTTCTTC.

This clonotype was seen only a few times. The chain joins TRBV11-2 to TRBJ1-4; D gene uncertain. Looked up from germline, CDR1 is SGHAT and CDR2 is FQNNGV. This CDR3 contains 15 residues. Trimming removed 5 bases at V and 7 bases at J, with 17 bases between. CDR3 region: CASSGTVQIGEKLFF. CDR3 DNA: TGTGCCAGCAGCGGAACAGTACAGATCGGTGAAAAACTGTTTTTT.

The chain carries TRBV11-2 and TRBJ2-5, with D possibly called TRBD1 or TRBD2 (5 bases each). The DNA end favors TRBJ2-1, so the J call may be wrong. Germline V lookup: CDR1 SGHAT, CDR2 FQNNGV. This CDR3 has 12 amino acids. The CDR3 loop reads CASSRMGDEQFF. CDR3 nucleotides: TGTGCCAGCAGCCGTATGGGGGATGAGCAGTTCTTC.

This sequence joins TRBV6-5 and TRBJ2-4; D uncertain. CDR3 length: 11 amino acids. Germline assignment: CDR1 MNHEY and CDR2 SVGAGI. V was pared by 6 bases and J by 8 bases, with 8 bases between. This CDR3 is CASRERDIQYF. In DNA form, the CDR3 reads TGTGCCAGCAGGGAAAGGGACATTCAGTACTTC.

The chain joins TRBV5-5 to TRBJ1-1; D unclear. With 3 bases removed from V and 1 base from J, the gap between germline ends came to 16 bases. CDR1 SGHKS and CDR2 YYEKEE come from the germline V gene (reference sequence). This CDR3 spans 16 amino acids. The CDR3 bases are TGTGCCAGCAGCTCCCCCACGGATCCGAGGAACACTGAAGCTTTCTTT. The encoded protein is CASSSPTDPRNTEAFF.

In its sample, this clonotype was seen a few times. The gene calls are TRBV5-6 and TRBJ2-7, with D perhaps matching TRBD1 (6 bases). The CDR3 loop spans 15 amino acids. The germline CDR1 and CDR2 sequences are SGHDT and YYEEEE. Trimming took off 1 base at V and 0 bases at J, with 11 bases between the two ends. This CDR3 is CASSLRNRASYEQYF. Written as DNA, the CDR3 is TGTGCCAGCAGCTTGAGAAACAGGGCCTCCTACGAGCAGTACTTC.

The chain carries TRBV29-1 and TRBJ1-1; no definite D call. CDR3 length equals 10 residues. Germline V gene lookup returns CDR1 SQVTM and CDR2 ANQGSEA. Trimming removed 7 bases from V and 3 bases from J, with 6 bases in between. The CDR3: CSGEDTEAFF. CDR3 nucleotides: TGCAGCGGGGAGGACACTGAAGCTTTCTTT.

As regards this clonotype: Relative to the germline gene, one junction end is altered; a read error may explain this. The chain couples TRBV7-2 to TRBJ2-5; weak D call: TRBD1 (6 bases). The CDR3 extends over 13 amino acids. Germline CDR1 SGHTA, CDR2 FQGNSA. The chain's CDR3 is CASSHSLTGPFIF. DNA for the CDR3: TGTGCCAGCAGCCACTCCTTGACAGGCCCGTTCATCTTC.

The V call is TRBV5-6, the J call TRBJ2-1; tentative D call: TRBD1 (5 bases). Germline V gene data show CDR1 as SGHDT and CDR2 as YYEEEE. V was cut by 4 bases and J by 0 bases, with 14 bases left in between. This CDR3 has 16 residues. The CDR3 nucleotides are TGTGCCAGCAGCACAGGCCAGGGTGGCTCCTACAATGAGCAGTTCTTC. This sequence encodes CASSTGQGGSYNEQFF.

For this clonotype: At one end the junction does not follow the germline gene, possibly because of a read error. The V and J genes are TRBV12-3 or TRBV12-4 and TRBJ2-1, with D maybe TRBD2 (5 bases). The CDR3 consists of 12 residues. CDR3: CASREEVHEQLF. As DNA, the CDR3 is TGTGCCAGCAGGGAGGAGGTGCATGAGCAGCTCTTC.

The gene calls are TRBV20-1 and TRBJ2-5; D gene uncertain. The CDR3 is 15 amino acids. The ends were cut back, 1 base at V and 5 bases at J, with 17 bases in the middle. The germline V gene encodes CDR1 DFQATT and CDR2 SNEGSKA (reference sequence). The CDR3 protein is CSARVVAADWETQYF. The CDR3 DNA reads TGCAGTGCTAGAGTGGTGGCGGCGGATTGGGAGACCCAGTACTTC.

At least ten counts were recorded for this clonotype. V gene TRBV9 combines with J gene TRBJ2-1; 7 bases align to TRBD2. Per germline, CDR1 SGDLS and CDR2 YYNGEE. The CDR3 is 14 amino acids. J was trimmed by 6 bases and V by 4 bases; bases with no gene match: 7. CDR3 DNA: TGTGCCAGCAGCCCCCGGGGCGGGGGCAATGAGCAGTTCTTC. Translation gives CASSPRGGGNEQFF.

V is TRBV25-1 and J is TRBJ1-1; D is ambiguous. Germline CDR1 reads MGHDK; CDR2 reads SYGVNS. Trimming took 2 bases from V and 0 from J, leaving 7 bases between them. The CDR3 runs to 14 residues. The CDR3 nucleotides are TGTGCCAGCAGTGAACCGGGGATGAACACTGAAGCTTTCTTT. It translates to CASSEPGMNTEAFF.

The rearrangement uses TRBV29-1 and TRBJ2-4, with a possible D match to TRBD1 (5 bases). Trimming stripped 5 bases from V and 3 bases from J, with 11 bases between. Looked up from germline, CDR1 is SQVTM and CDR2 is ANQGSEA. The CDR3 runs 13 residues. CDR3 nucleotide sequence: TGCAGCGTTTTGCAAGGGGACAAAAACATTCAGTACTTC. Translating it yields CSVLQGDKNIQYF. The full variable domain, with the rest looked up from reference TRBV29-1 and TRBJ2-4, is SAVISQKPSRDICQRGTSLTIQCQVDSQVTMMFWYRQQPGQSLTLIATANQGSEATYESGFVIDKFPISRPNLTFSTLTVSNMSPEDSSIYLCSVLQGDKNIQYFGAGTRLSVL.

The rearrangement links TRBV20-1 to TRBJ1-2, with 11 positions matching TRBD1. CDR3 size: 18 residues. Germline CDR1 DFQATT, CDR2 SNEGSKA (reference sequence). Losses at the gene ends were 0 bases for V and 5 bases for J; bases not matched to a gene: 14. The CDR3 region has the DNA TGCAGTGCTAGAGACCTGGACAGGACAGGGGGCGCGGATTATGGCTACACCTTC. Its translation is CSARDLDRTGGADYGYTF.

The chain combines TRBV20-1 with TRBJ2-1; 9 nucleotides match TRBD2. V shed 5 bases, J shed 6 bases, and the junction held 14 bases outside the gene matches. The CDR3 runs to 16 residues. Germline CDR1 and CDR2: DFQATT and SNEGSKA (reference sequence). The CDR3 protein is CSAYHDGLAGFNEQFF. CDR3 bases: TGCAGTGCTTATCACGATGGTCTAGCGGGATTCAATGAGCAGTTCTTC.

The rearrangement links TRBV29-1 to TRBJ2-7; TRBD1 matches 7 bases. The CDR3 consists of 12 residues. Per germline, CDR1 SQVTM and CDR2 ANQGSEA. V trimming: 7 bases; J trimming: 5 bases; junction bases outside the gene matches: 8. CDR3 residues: CSAQSDRDEQYF. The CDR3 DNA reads TGCAGCGCTCAATCCGACAGGGACGAGCAGTACTTC.

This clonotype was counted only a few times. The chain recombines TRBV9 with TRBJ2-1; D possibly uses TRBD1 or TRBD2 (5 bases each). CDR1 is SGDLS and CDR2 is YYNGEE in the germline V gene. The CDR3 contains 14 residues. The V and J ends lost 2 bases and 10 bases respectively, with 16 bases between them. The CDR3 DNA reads TGTGCCAGCAGCGTCCGGGACCCTGGGAGCGAGCAGTTCTTC. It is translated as CASSVRDPGSEQFF. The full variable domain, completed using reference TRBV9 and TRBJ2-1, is DSGVTQTPKHLITATGQRVTLRCSPRSGDLSVYWYQQSLDQGLQFLIQYYNGEERAKGNILERFSAQQFPDLHSELNLSSLELGDSALYFCASSVRDPGSEQFFGPGTRLTVL.

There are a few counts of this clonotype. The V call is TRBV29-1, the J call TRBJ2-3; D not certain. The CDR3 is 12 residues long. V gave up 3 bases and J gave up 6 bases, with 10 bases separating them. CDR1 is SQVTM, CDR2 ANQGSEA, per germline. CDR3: CSVDPQQDTQYF. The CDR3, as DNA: TGCAGCGTTGACCCCCAACAGGATACGCAGTATTTT.

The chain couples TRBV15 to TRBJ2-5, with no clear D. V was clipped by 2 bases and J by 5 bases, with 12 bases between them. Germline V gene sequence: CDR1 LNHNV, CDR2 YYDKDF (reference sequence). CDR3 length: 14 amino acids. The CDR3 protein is CATSRTHALETQYF. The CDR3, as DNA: TGTGCCACCAGCAGAACGCATGCTCTTGAGACCCAGTACTTC.

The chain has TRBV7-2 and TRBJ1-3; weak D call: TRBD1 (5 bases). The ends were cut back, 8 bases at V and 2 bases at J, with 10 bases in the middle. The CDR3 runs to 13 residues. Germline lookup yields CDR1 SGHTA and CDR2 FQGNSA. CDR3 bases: TGTGCCAGCGAATGGGGGGCTGGAAACACCATATATTTT. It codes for CASEWGAGNTIYF.

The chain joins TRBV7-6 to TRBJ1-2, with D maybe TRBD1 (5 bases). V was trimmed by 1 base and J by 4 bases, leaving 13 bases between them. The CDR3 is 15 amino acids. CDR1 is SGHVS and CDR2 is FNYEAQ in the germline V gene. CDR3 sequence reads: CASSLVPQGPYGYTF. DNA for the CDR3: TGTGCCAGCAGCTTAGTACCTCAGGGCCCCTATGGCTACACCTTC.